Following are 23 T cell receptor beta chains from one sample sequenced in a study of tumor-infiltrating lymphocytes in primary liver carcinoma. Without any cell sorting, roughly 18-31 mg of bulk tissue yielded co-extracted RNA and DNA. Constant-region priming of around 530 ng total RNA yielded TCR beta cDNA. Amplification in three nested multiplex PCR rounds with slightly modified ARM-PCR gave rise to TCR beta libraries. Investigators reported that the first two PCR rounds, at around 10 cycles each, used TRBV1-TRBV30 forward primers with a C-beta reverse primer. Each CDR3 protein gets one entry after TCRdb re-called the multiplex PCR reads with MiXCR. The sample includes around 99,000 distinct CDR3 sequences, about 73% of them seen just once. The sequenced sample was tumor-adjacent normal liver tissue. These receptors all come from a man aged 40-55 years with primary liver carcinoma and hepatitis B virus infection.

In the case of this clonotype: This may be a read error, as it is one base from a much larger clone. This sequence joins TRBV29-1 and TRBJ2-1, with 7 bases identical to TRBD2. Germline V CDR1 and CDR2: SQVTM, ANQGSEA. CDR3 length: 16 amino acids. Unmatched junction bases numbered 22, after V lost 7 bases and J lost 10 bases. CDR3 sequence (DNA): TGCAGCGCTGGGGGTGAGGGCGGGAGTTGGCGGGGCGAGCAGTTCTTC. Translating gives CSAGGEGGSWRGEQFF.

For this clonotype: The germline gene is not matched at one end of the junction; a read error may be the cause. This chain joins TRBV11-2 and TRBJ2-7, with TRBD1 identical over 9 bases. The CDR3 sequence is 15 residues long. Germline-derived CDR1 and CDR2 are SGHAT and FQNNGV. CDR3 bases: TGTGCCAGCAGCTTGACTTGGGACAGGGTCTACGACCAGTACTTC. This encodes CASSLTWDRVYDQYF.

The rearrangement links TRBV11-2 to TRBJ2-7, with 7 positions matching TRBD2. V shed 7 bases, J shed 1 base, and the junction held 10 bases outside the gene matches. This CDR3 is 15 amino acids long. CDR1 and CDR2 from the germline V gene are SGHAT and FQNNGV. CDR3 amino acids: CASNLASGWSYEQYF. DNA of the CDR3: TGTGCCAGCAACCTTGCTAGCGGCTGGTCCTACGAGCAGTACTTC.

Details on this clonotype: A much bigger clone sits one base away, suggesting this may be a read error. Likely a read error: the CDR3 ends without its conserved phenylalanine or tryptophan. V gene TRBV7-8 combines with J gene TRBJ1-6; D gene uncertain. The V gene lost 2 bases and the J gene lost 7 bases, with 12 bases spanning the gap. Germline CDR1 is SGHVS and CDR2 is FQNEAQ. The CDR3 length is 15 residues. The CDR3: CASSLILDQNSPLHL. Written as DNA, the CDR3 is TGTGCCAGCAGCTTAATATTGGACCAAAATTCACCCCTCCACCTT.

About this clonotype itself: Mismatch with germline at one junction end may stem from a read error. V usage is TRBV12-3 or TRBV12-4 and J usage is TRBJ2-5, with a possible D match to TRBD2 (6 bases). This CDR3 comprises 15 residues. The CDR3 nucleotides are TGTGCCAGCAGCGTATCGGGAACTAGCCGTAAGACCCGGTACTTC. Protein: CASSVSGTSRKTRYF.

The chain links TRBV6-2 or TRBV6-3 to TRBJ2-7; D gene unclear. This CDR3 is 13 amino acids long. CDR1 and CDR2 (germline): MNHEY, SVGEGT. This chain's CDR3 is CASCYEGYGQQYF. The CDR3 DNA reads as TGTGCTAGCTGTTACGAAGGGTATGGTCAGCAGTACTTC.

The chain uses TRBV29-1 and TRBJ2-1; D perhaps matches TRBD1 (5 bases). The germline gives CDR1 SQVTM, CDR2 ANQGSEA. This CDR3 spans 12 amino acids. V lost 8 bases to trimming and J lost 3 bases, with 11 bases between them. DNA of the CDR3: TGCAGCACGCAGGGCTTCTACAATGAGCAGTTCTTC. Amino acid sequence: CSTQGFYNEQFF.

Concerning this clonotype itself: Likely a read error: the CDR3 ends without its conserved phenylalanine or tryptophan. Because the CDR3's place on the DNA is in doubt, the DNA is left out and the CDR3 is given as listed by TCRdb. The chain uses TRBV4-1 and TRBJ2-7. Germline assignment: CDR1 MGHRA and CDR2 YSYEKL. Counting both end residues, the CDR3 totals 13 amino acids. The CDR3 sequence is CASSQDLKYEQYL.

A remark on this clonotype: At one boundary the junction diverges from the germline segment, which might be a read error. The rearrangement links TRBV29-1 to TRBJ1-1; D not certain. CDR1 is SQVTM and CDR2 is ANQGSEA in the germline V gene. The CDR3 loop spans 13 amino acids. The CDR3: CSVLKGTNTETFF. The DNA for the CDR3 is TGCAGTGTTTTAAAGGGTACGAACACTGAAACTTTCTTT.

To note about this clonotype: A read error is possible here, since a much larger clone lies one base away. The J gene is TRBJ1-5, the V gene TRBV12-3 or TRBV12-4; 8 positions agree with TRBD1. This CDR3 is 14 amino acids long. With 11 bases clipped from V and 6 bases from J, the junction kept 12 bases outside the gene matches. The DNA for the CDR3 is TGTGCCGGCATCCGACAGGGGTCGGTTCAGCCCCAGCATTTT. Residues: CAGIRQGSVQPQHF.

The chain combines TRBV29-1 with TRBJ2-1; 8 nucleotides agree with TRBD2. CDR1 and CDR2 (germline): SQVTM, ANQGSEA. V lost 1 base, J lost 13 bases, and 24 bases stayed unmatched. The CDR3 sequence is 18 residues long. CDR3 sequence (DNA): TGCAGCGTTGAAGCCCTAGAGTGGCCGGGACTAGTTTATACTACTCAGTTCTTC. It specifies CSVEALEWPGLVYTTQFF.

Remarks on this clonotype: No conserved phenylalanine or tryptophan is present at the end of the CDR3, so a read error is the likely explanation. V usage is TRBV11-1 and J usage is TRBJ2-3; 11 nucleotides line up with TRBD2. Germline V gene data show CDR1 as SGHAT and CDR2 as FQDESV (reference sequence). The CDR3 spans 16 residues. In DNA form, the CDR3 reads TGTGTCAGCAGCGAGGGACTAGCGGTTAGCACAGATACGCAGTATTAT. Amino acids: CVSSEGLAVSTDTQYY.

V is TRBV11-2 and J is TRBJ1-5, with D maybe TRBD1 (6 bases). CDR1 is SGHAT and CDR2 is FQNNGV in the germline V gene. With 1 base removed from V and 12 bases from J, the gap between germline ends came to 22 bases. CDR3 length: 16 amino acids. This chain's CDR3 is CASSLGPPGTNQLQHF. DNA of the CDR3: TGTGCCAGCAGCTTAGGCCCTCCCGGGACAAATCAACTCCAGCATTTT.

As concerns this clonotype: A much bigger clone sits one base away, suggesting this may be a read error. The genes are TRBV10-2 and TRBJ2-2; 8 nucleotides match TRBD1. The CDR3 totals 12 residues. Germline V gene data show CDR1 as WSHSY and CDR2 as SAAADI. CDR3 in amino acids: CATFQGAGEPFF. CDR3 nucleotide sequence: TGCGCCACTTTCCAGGGGGCCGGGGAGCCGTTTTTT.

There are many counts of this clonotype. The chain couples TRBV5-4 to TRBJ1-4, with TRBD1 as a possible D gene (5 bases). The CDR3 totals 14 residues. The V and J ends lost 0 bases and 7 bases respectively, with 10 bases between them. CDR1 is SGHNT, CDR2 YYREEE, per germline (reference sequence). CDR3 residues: CASSLEGSGEKLFF. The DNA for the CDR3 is TGTGCCAGCAGCTTGGAGGGGTCGGGTGAAAAACTGTTTTTT.

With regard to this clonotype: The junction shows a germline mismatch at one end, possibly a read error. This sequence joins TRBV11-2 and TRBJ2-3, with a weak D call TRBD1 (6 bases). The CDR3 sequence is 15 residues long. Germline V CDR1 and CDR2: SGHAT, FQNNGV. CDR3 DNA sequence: TGTGACAGCAGCTCGGGACATAGCGAGACAGATTCGCAGTATTTT. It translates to CDSSSGHSETDSQYF.

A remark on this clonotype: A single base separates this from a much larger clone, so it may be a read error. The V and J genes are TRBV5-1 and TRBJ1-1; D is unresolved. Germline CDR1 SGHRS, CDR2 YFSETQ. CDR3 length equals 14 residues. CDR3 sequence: CARSLAGRNTEAFF. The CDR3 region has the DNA TGCGCCAGGAGCTTGGCAGGCAGGAACACTGAAGCTTTCTTT.

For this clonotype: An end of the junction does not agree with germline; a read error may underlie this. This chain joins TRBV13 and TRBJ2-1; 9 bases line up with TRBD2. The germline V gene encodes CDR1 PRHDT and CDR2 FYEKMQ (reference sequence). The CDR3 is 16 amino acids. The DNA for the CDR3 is TGTGCCAGCAGCCTATTTGGGACTAGCAGCTACAATGAGCGGTTCTTC. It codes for CASSLFGTSSYNERFF.

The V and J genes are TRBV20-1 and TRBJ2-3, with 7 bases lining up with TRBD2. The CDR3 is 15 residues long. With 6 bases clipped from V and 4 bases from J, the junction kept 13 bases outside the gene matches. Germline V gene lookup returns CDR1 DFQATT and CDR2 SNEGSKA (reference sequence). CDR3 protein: CSAREPSGASDTQYF. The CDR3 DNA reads TGCAGTGCCCGGGAGCCTAGCGGAGCCTCAGATACGCAGTATTTT.

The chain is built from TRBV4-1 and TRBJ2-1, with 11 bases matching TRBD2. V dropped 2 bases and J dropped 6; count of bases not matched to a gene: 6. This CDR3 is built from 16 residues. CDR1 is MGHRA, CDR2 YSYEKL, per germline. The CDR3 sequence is CASSQFGTSGGNEQFF. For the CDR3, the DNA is TGCGCCAGCAGCCAATTCGGGACTAGCGGTGGCAATGAGCAGTTCTTC.

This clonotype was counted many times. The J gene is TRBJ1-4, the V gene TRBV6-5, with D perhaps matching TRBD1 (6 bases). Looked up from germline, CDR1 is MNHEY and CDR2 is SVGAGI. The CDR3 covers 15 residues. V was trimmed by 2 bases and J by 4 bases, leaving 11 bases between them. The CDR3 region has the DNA TGTGCCAGCAGTTACACGACAGGCGATAATGAAAAACTGTTTTTT. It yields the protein CASSYTTGDNEKLFF.

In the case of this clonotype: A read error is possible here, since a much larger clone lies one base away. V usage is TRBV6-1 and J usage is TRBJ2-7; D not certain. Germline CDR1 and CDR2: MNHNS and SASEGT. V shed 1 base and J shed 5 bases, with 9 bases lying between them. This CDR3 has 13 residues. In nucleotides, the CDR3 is TGTGCCAGCAGTGAAGTTCCGCCTCACGAGCAGTACTTC. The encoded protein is CASSEVPPHEQYF.

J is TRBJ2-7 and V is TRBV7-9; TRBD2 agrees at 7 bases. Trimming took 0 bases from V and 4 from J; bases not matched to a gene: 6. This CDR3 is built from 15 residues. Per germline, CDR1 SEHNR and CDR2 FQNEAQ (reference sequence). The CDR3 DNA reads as TGTGCCAGCAGCTTAGCGGCAGAGGGACTATACGAGCAGTACTTC. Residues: CASSLAAEGLYEQYF.